This T cell receptor beta chain was obtained from a study of blood T cell repertoires in COVID-19. Study-wide context: COVID-19 samples, acute and convalescent, were from the United States, Italy and Spain. Sources were T cells, B-cell-depleted T cells, or PBMCs; the material itself was cDNA or gDNA.

Assay used: immunoSEQ multiplex PCR; TCRdb lists only in-frame clones, some missing. The table has roughly 160,000 clones, about 88% seen once. Either two negative PCRs, clearance, or symptom resolution qualified Cohort 3 donors as recovered. Germline CDR1 and CDR2: KGHSH and LQKENI. V trimming: 1 base; J trimming: 4 bases; junction bases outside the gene matches: 2. This CDR3 comprises 15 residues. The receptor was isolated from a woman in her fifties or sixties who had recovered from COVID-19. Sequenced: PBMCs or T cells enriched from blood (not recorded which). This sequence joins TRBV18 and TRBJ1-5; 9 bases match TRBD1. CDR3 in DNA: TGTGCCAGCTCACCACGACAGGGGGAGAATCAGCCCCAGCATTTT. Residues: CASSPRQGENQPQHF.